These 8 T cell receptor beta chains share one sample of origin, sequenced in a study of human T cells and chemical hapten exposure. Time point denoted: pre-sensitization, week 0. The treatment is: therapeutic diphenylcyclopropenone sensitization with weekly scalp DPC. TCRdb independently ran MiXCR on the RACE reads; one entry per CDR3 protein. The repertoire holds about 180,000 distinct CDR3 sequences, approximately 29% seen once, with roughly 3% in the top ten. Material: whole blood, obtained in connection with sensitization to the hapten diphenylcyclopropenone (DPC). These receptors were taken from a woman between 25 and 40 years old with alopecia areata. Some clones in this sample may be carry-over from other donors' samples.

V is TRBV5-8 and J is TRBJ1-3; D is ambiguous. CDR1 is SGHTS, CDR2 YDEGEE, per germline. The CDR3 is 15 amino acids. V lost 0 bases to trimming and J lost 0 bases, with 7 bases between them. CDR3 DNA sequence: TGTGCCAGCAGCTTGGCCGGGAACTCTGGAAACACCATATATTTT. Amino acids: CASSLAGNSGNTIYF.

V is TRBV7-2 and J is TRBJ1-5; a weak D match, TRBD1 (5 bases). From germline, CDR1 is SGHTA and CDR2 FQGNSA. The CDR3 is 15 residues long. The ends were cut back, 5 bases at V and 4 bases at J, with 15 bases in the middle. The CDR3 DNA reads as TGTGCCAGCAGCCCACCGGGACTGGGGAATCAGCCCCAGCATTTT. It translates to CASSPPGLGNQPQHF.

J is TRBJ2-5 and V is TRBV12-3 or TRBV12-4, with D possibly TRBD2 on 5 matching bases. This CDR3 is 12 amino acids long. The DNA of the CDR3 is TGTGCATCGCGTCGGGGATCCGAGACCCAGTACTTC. Amino acids: CASRRGSETQYF.

This clonotype occurred a few times. The chain has TRBV2 and TRBJ2-1, with 9 bases matching TRBD2. The trim removed 4 bases at V and 5 bases at J, leaving 6 bases unmatched. CDR3 length: 15 amino acids. CDR1 is SNHLY, CDR2 FYNNEI, per germline. The CDR3: CASSVKRGADNEQFF. CDR3 DNA: TGTGCCAGCAGTGTTAAGCGGGGGGCTGACAATGAGCAGTTCTTC.

This clonotype turned up a few times. The genes are TRBV6-1 and TRBJ2-6; unclear D gene. Looked up from germline, CDR1 is MNHNS and CDR2 is SASEGT. The CDR3 spans 18 residues. Trimming pared 5 bases from V and 0 bases from J, leaving 17 bases between. The CDR3 sequence is CASSNPLRIVSGANVLTF. DNA of the CDR3: TGTGCCAGCAGTAACCCCCTTCGTATAGTCTCTGGGGCCAACGTCCTGACTTTC.

The sample holds a few counts of this clonotype. This chain joins TRBV5-1 and TRBJ1-4; 11 bases fit TRBD1. CDR1 is SGHRS, CDR2 YFSETQ, per germline. V shed 4 bases, J shed 5 bases, and the junction held 7 bases outside the gene matches. This CDR3 comprises 16 residues. CDR3 sequence reads: CASSPGQGGVNEKLFF. The CDR3 DNA sequence: TGCGCCAGCAGCCCGGGACAGGGGGGAGTAAATGAAAAACTGTTTTTT.

This clonotype was picked up many times. The chain couples TRBV4-1 to TRBJ2-3, with a tentative D call TRBD2 (6 bases). The V end was cut by 0 bases, the J end by 3 bases, with 16 bases between. The CDR3 has 17 amino acids. Germline CDR1 is MGHRA and CDR2 is YSYEKL. This CDR3 reads CASSQEDGGVWTDTQYF. In DNA, the CDR3 is TGCGCCAGCAGCCAAGAGGACGGCGGGGTTTGGACAGATACGCAGTATTTT.

This clonotype was detected only a few times. The chain carries TRBV29-1 and TRBJ1-1; D not certain. The germline CDR1 and CDR2 sequences are SQVTM and ANQGSEA. V was shortened by 6 bases and J by 11 bases, with 13 bases between the two germline ends. The CDR3 runs 10 residues. CDR3 nucleotide sequence: TGCAGCGTCGGAGAGGTGCTGGCTTTCTTT. It is translated as CSVGEVLAFF.